This is a list of T cell receptor beta chains from one sample in a study of T cell repertoires in cytomegalovirus infection. These receptors have no identified antigens. From the reads, TCRdb called clonotypes with MiXCR, one entry per CDR3 protein. This sample has around 70,000 distinct CDR3 sequences, with around 27% found just once. The specimen was CD8+ T cells from cultured PBMCs, collected from culture after CMV antigen stimulation. The receptors originated from a human donor in good health (CMV status not recorded). Some clones in this sample may be carry-over from other donors' samples. Each CDR3 is given with its conserved first and last residue. D genes are given only for firm matches. Clone size appears in some rows only: once, few, many, or a class for an expanded clone.

V	J	D	size	CDR3	DNA
TRBV5-5	TRBJ2-1	NA	few	CASSPGNLNEQFF	TGTGCCAGCAGCCCCGGGAATTTAAATGAGCAGTTCTTC
TRBV6-2/TRBV6-3	TRBJ2-7	TRBD2	NA	CASRSFLAGFYEQYF	TGTGCCAGCAGGTCTTTCCTAGCGGGGTTCTACGAGCAGTACTTC
TRBV6-2/TRBV6-3	TRBJ2-7	NA	many	CASSVGSYEQYF	TGTGCCAGCAGTGTCGGCTCCTACGAGCAGTACTTC
TRBV20-1	TRBJ1-4	NA	NA	CSARRENEKLFF	TGCAGTGCTAGAAGGGAAAATGAAAAACTGTTTTTT
TRBV7-2	TRBJ1-1	NA	many	CASSLGGTTEAFF	TGTGCCAGCAGCTTAGGAGGAACCACTGAAGCTTTCTTT
TRBV11-2	TRBJ2-1	TRBD2	many	CASSLGPTSGRGNEQFF	TGTGCCAGCAGCTTAGGCCCAACTAGCGGGAGAGGAAATGAGCAGTTCTTC
TRBV6-1	TRBJ2-2	NA	NA	CASSEPRNTGELFF	TGTGCCAGCAGTGAACCTAGGAACACCGGGGAGCTGTTTTTT
TRBV12-3/TRBV12-4	TRBJ2-7	NA	NA	CASLTTESYEQYF	TGTGCCAGCCTGACGACCGAGTCCTACGAGCAGTACTTC
TRBV7-8	TRBJ1-1	NA	NA	CASSAPGFLTEAFF	TGTGCCAGCAGCGCCCCCGGGTTCCTCACTGAAGCTTTCTTT
TRBV19	TRBJ1-4	NA	NA	CASSPRGEGTNEKLFF	TGTGCCAGTAGTCCCCGAGGGGAGGGAACTAATGAAAAACTGTTTTTT
TRBV12-3/TRBV12-4	TRBJ1-1	NA	NA	CASSSFVFGLNTEAFF	TGTGCCAGCAGTTCATTTGTCTTCGGCTTGAACACTGAAGCTTTCTTT
TRBV9	TRBJ2-1	NA	NA	CASSTGSYNEQFF	TGTGCCAGTTCGACAGGTTCCTACAATGAGCAGTTCTTC
TRBV7-2	TRBJ2-1	NA	many	CASSLNPGVQFF	TGTGCCAGCAGCTTGAATCCGGGAGTGCAGTTCTTC